This T cell receptor beta chain emerged from a study of regulatory T cells in long-lasting Graves disease (dated by TCRdb to the early 2020s). Notes on the research overall: In the newly diagnosed Graves' disease group, patients had been taking antithyroid drugs for less than 3 months. The study was registered as a clinical trial and conducted in China. Patients with persistent Graves' disease were compared with patients with newly diagnosed Graves' disease using TCR sequencing and RNA sequencing of peripheral blood. TCR sequencing covered some 13 persistent and around 20 newly diagnosed Graves' disease patients, around 35 samples in total. What the work shows at the level of the full study, not this receptor alone: The study examined only peripheral blood because the primary lesion, thyroid tissue, could not be accessed. Sequencing and analysis were restricted to the TCR beta chain. Persistent disease showed preferential use of TRBV28, TRBJ1-2 and TRBJ2-5, whereas newly diagnosed disease favored TRBV20-1 and TRBJ2-1. The small sample size was acknowledged by the authors as a limitation that may reduce accuracy. Persistent patients shared more public clonotypes among themselves (around 2,500) than newly diagnosed patients did (more than 950). Persistent Graves' disease patients showed lower TCR Shannon entropy and fewer highly expanded clones than newly diagnosed patients, suggesting clonal expansion.

This clonotype was detected ten times or more. Its antigen is not yet known. No clone much larger than this one lies a single base away; base qualities are absent. The time point label on this specimen signifies: newly diagnosed GD, antithyroid drugs for less than 3 months. RNA was extracted from PBMCs in TRIzol for both TCR sequencing and RNA sequencing. Graves' disease was diagnosed according to American Thyroid Association guidelines. Patients for the study were recruited at an endocrinology department in Xi'an, China. Each patient gave roughly 10 milliliters of peripheral blood, collected in an EDTA anticoagulant tube. PBMCs were isolated by Ficoll Paque Plus density gradient separation without further T cell sorting. An Agilent 2100 Bioanalyzer and agarose gel were used to assess RNA quality, and a NanoDrop 2000 was used to measure RNA concentration. Libraries were made using multiplex PCR. Sequencing used an Illumina HiSeq 4000. TCR beta libraries were built with iRepertoire HTBI primers and Arm-PCR amplification of CDR3 regions. Before sequencing, the PCR products went through gel purification. Under the source paper's analysis protocol: Gene usage analysis of CDR3 amino acid clonotypes relied on the roughly 60 TRBV and 13 to 15 TRBJ segments identified across samples. COPE and FqMerger were used to merge filtered high-quality paired reads into contigs. Contigs were aligned with BLAST to IMGT TRBV, TRBD and TRBJ reference genes, and CDR3 was defined per IMGT. Clonotypes above 0.1% frequency were classified as highly expanded clones. Repertoire diversity was measured by Shannon entropy, and V-J evenness by the Gini coefficient. Public clonotypes were defined as clonotypes shared by more than one individual. TCRdb reanalyzed the raw reads on its own, using fastp at Q25 for trimming and MiXCR for clone calling, and kept in-frame beta chains. Each CDR3 protein gets just one entry, which takes the most common genes and DNA from the rows behind it. TCRdb's processing, not the study's, gives the V and J calls here. A total of about 430,000 distinct CDR3 sequences appear in this sample, about 15% of them only once. Around 7.6% of the sample is taken by the ten largest.

CDR1 and CDR2 are read off the germline V gene (reference sequence) as DFQATT and SNEGSKA. Counted from cysteine to phenylalanine, this CDR3 has 13 amino acids. Of all the DNA, just the CDR3 is kept, 39 bases in frame from base 1. The V and J ends are trimmed by 1 base and 5 bases, leaving 8 bases between them. These data are also associated with another study on T cells in Graves' hyperthyroidism and ophthalmopathy. The second investigation adds: Stable Graves' hyperthyroidism was defined as the absence of progression to ophthalmopathy over 18 months of follow-up. Hyperthyroidism patients were newly diagnosed, had a disease duration of under 2 months, and were aged 18 to 65 years. Exclusion was applied to patients with uncontrolled infections, other autoimmune diseases, pregnancy or lactation. Diagnoses relied on clinical symptoms, serum thyroxine and TRAb, thyroid ultrasound and orbital computed tomography. The TCR CDR3 was subjected to a first round of RT-PCR using the HTBI primer set and the Qiagen OneStep RT-PCR kit. Most expanded thyroid clonotypes (frequency above 0.001) were also detected in blood, suggesting blood repertoires may reflect thyroid immune responses. A model built on a 13 V-J signature distinguished ophthalmopathy from stable hyperthyroidism, reaching roughly 88% sensitivity and around 81% specificity in cross-validation and 80%/75% in testing. In validation, progression to ophthalmopathy was predicted by the model with approximately 67% sensitivity and about 72% specificity, a median of roughly 6 months before onset. TCR V-J signatures able to tell the groups apart were searched for in a discovery cohort of 100 or so patients, of whom more than 40 had Graves' ophthalmopathy and some 60 had stable Graves' hyperthyroidism. Prospective prediction of ophthalmopathy was tested in an independent validation cohort consisting of roughly 19 hyperthyroidism patients and approximately 16 patients who later progressed to ophthalmopathy. For training and testing, the 100 or so patients in the discovery cohort were randomly divided in a 7:3 ratio. In about 6 Graves' hyperthyroidism patients, the study also compared T-cell repertoires from thyroid tissue with T-cell repertoires from blood. After sampling, hyperthyroidism patients received methimazole starting at 30 mg daily, and ophthalmopathy patients received high-dose intravenous methylprednisolone. A second multiplex PCR round built the libraries, followed by size selection and purification. Sequencing of the libraries was done on an Illumina HiSeq2000 using paired-end 100 bp reads. SOAPnuke was used to process the raw data, with reads discarded if the reads contained adapters or uncalled bases, had a mean Phred below 15, or lacked an exact constant-primer or identifier match. High-quality paired reads were merged with COPE v1.2.5, and unique nucleotide sequences were defined as clonotypes. Clonotypes were aligned to IMGT TRBV, TRBD and TRBJ reference segments using MiTCR v1.1. The analysis was restricted to V-J combinations with a frequency above 0.0001, which together covered 99.2% of the repertoires. The TCS score was defined as the ratio of F50 (clonal expansion) to E x V (chaos), calculated using BLOSUM62-based TCRdist between CDR3 peptides within each V-J. Welch's t-statistics and random forest reduced just over 500 V-J features to 10 to 15, which were used in a naive Bayes classifier (R e1071). Sample size was not statistically predetermined, and blinding of investigators to group allocation was not performed. The paper reports TCR Vbeta CDR3 sequencing of some 140 peripheral blood samples: around 45 ophthalmopathy, over 70 hyperthyroidism and 17 progressor patients.

The sequence derives from a woman in her forties with Graves disease. Donor details come from another sample of the same person, matched by shared clones. The sample consisted of peripheral blood mononuclear cells (PBMCs), taken at new diagnosis, from a patient treated with antithyroid drugs. The chain is made from TRBV20-1 and TRBJ2-2; the D call could be TRBD1 or TRBD2, with each sharing 5 bases. In nucleotide form, the sequence is TGCAGTGCTAGAGGTTGGGGGACCGGGGAGCTGTTTTTT. The encoded protein is CSARGWGTGELFF.